This entry describes one TCR beta chain. This specimen comes from a study of T cell repertoires and Cas9 in healthy adults. Germline V gives CDR1 SGHRS, CDR2 YFSETQ. CDR3 length: 20 amino acids. J was trimmed by 3 bases and V by 4 bases; bases with no gene match: 13. Profiling relied on immunoSEQ multiplex PCR, and the TCRdb table lists in-frame clones only, not all of them. The data hold approximately 22,000 clones, with around nine tenths observed a single time. Sequencing was done on a sample of CD4+ effector T cells (CD127+, CD25-, CD137-, CD154-) from PBMCs; culture status not recorded. This TCR was recovered from a human donor in good health. The genes are TRBV5-1 and TRBJ2-2, with TRBD2 matching over 15 bases. This chain's CDR3 is CASSPRTGLAGGPHTGELFF. CDR3 nucleotide sequence: TGCGCCAGCAGCCCCCGGACTGGACTAGCGGGGGGGCCTCACACCGGGGAGCTGTTTTTT.